The rows below give T cell receptor beta chains drawn from one sample of a study of T cell repertoires in cytomegalovirus infection. TCRdb re-derived calls from the reads in MiXCR, one entry per CDR3 protein. The repertoire holds under 200,000 distinct CDR3 sequences, with about a tenth as singletons. What was sequenced was PBMCs. Receptors were obtained from a human donor in good health (CMV status not recorded). Some clones in this sample may be carry-over from other donors' samples. Both conserved end residues are trimmed from each CDR3.

j_call v_call cdr3_aa
TRBJ2-3 TRBV5-6 ASKTLTSGARDTQY
TRBJ1-2 TRBV29-1 SIVDGTGVSLRGYT
TRBJ1-1 TRBV7-8 ASSLTGIGTEAF
TRBJ1-3 TRBV9 ASSATGSSGNTIY
TRBJ1-2 TRBV7-2 ASTPGGVPNYGYT
TRBJ1-2 TRBV2 ASSERGPGYGYT
TRBJ1-1 TRBV7-9 ASSLQGFTEAF
TRBJ2-2 TRBV20-1 SALGGQGASGELF
TRBJ2-1 TRBV5-4 ASTAGVDNEQF
TRBJ2-1 TRBV20-1 SASRGLAVSYNEQF
TRBJ1-5 TRBV5-1 ASSPTGVASNQPQH
TRBJ1-5 TRBV12-3/TRBV12-4 ASSLDTSSNQPQH
TRBJ2-7 TRBV20-1 SARDWVETHYEQY
TRBJ1-2 TRBV20-1 SARSGGGAQGYT
TRBJ1-6 TRBV7-2 ASSFIPRGGSYNSPLH
TRBJ2-7 TRBV7-8 ASSARGSSGNFMSYEQY
TRBJ2-1 TRBV7-9 ASSHSGTGVHEQF
TRBJ2-1 TRBV10-3 AISETGGSYNEQF
TRBJ2-1 TRBV20-1 SARSSGRAGEQF
TRBJ1-1 TRBV7-8 ASSPRNTEAF
TRBJ2-1 TRBV29-1 SVVTGSSYNEQF
TRBJ2-1 TRBV5-1 ASSLHSWGGLAGDNEQF